A selection of T cell receptor beta chains follows, all from one sample in a study of cytomegalovirus exposure and HLA in healthy donors. Sequenced by immunoSEQ multiplex PCR; TCRdb stores in-frame clones only, minus some. The sample lists about 160,000 clones; 80% were seen once. Sequencing used PBMCs. Receptor source: a male donor in good health and CMV-seropositive. Both conserved end residues are part of each CDR3. The D gene is left open where the match is weak. Not every row has a clone size; where given, it reads once, few, many or a size class.

CDR3	DNA	D	size	J	V
CASSRTHDRGYGYTF	TGTGCCAGCAGTCGGACCCATGACAGGGGGTATGGCTACACCTTC	TRBD1	few	TRBJ1-2	TRBV6-1
CAGSVGREDTQYF	TGTGCCGGCAGCGTGGGGCGGGAAGATACGCAGTATTTT	.	.	TRBJ2-3	TRBV6-1
CASTKGKGDHTEAFF	TGTGCCAGCACTAAGGGAAAGGGGGACCACACTGAAGCTTTCTTT	.	.	TRBJ1-1	TRBV18
CASSHRGYEQYF	TGTGCCAGCAGTCACAGGGGCTACGAGCAGTACTTC	TRBD1	once	TRBJ2-7	TRBV6-1
CASSSPRPGTREQPQHF	TGTGCCAGCAGTTCGCCCAGGCCGGGGACACGAGAACAGCCCCAGCATTTT	.	.	TRBJ1-5	TRBV27
CASSQVRAGLGQFF	TGTGCCAGCAGCCAAGTAAGAGCGGGCCTTGGTCAGTTCTTC	.	.	TRBJ2-1	TRBV14
CASTLRGLGNEKLFF	TGTGCCAGTACTTTGAGGGGGCTGGGTAATGAAAAACTGTTTTTT	TRBD1	.	TRBJ1-4	TRBV19
CASSLDWTSGGGSYNEQFF	TGTGCCAGCAGCTTGGATTGGACTAGCGGAGGGGGCTCCTACAATGAGCAGTTCTTC	TRBD2	.	TRBJ2-1	TRBV5-5
CASSTDKRNTIYF	TGTGCCAGTAGTACGGACAAGCGAAACACCATATATTTT	.	.	TRBJ1-3	TRBV19
CASSLLGQTLGNIQYF	TGCGCCAGCAGCTTGCTGGGTCAGACTCTTGGAAACATTCAGTACTTC	.	.	TRBJ2-4	TRBV5-1
CASSLGGSRLGEQYF	TGTGCCAGCAGCTTAGGCGGCAGCCGGTTGGGCGAGCAGTACTTC	.	few	TRBJ2-7	TRBV7-2
CASSLGPPTAGNTGELFF	TGTGCCAGCAGCTTAGGACCCCCGACAGCGGGAAACACCGGGGAGCTGTTTTTT	TRBD2	.	TRBJ2-2	TRBV7-2
CASSLAPSGVYNEQFF	TGCGCCAGCAGCTTGGCCCCTAGCGGGGTCTACAATGAGCAGTTCTTC	TRBD2	.	TRBJ2-1	TRBV5-1
CASSQGTGELFF	TGTGCCAGCTCCCAGGGTACCGGGGAGCTGTTTTTT	.	.	TRBJ2-2	TRBV18
CASSEAPGKASNTEAFF	TGTGCCAGCAGTGAAGCCCCCGGGAAAGCATCGAACACTGAAGCTTTCTTT	.	.	TRBJ1-1	TRBV6-1
CASSTGTSGGYEQYF	TGTGCCAGCAGCACCGGGACTAGCGGAGGCTACGAGCAGTACTTC	TRBD2	.	TRBJ2-7	TRBV5-4
CATSAPGRRNEQFF	TGTGCCACCAGCGCCCCGGGGAGGCGGAATGAGCAGTTCTTC	.	.	TRBJ2-1	TRBV15
CASSSLTRADTQYF	TGTGCCAGCAGCTCCCTAACCCGGGCAGATACGCAGTATTTT	.	.	TRBJ2-3	TRBV11-2
CASVKEAAIYNEQFF	TGTGCCAGCGTAAAGGAAGCGGCAATCTACAATGAGCAGTTCTTC	.	few	TRBJ2-1	TRBV28
CAWSLLASYNEQFF	TGTGCCTGGAGCCTCTTAGCCTCCTACAATGAGCAGTTCTTC	.	.	TRBJ2-1	TRBV30
CASSRLGQGIAKVGYTF	TGTGCCAGCAGCCGATTGGGACAGGGAATCGCGAAAGTTGGCTACACCTTC	TRBD1	.	TRBJ1-2	TRBV16
CASRVLAQETQYF	TGTGCCAGCAGAGTCCTGGCCCAAGAGACCCAGTACTTC	.	.	TRBJ2-5	TRBV27
CASTPLGTSREQFF	TGTGCCAGCACCCCCCTAGGGACTAGCCGCGAGCAGTTCTTC	TRBD2	once	TRBJ2-1	TRBV9
CASSPTYTDTQYF	TGTGCCAGCAGCCCGACTTACACAGATACGCAGTATTTT	.	.	TRBJ2-3	TRBV7-2
CASSQEAGVSYEQYF	TGTGCCAGCAGCCAAGAAGCGGGAGTGTCCTACGAGCAGTACTTC	TRBD2	few	TRBJ2-7	TRBV4-2
CASSSESRAEVNYGYTF	TGCGCCAGCAGTTCAGAATCCAGGGCAGAAGTGAACTATGGCTACACCTTC	.	.	TRBJ1-2	TRBV5-1
CASSPGQGAFQTYEQYF	TGCGCCAGCAGCCCTGGACAGGGGGCTTTTCAAACCTACGAGCAGTACTTC	TRBD1	.	TRBJ2-7	TRBV5-1
CASSPAGTANTIYF	TGTGCCAGCAGCCCCGCCGGGACAGCAAACACCATATATTTT	TRBD1	.	TRBJ1-3	TRBV7-2
CASSKSLGTPEETQYF	TGTGCCAGCAGCAAAAGCCTCGGGACACCCGAAGAGACCCAGTACTTC	.	.	TRBJ2-5	TRBV5-4
CASSVRSGTVYGYTF	TGTGCCAGCAGTGTAAGATCCGGGACAGTATATGGCTACACCTTC	TRBD1	.	TRBJ1-2	TRBV28
CASSLLATGYEQYF	TGTGCCAGCAGCTTGCTAGCCACCGGCTACGAGCAGTACTTC	.	once	TRBJ2-7	TRBV11-3
CASRGQGLGNTIYF	TGTGCCAGCAGGGGACAGGGATTAGGAAACACCATATATTTT	TRBD1	.	TRBJ1-3	TRBV6-5
CASSPRTWPDTQYF	TGCGCCAGCAGCCCACGGACTTGGCCAGATACGCAGTATTTT	.	.	TRBJ2-3	TRBV5-1
CASSSGIRGKGSPLHF	TGCGCCAGCAGCTCCGGAATCAGGGGGAAAGGATCACCCCTCCACTTT	TRBD1	few	TRBJ1-6	TRBV5-1
CASRFMAAYEQYF	TGTGCCAGCAGGTTTATGGCTGCCTACGAGCAGTACTTC	.	.	TRBJ2-7	TRBV6-5
CSVDEGERSYNEQFF	TGCAGCGTTGATGAGGGCGAAAGGTCCTACAATGAGCAGTTCTTC	.	.	TRBJ2-1	TRBV29-1
CASSATRGVRDNEQFF	TGTGCCAGCAGTGCAACCCGGGGGGTTAGGGACAATGAGCAGTTCTTC	TRBD2	.	TRBJ2-1	TRBV28
CASSPGVGEQFF	TGTGCTAGCAGCCCGGGGGTTGGGGAGCAGTTCTTC	.	.	TRBJ2-1	TRBV7-7
CASSFTQGGADTQYF	TGCGCCAGCAGCTTTACGCAGGGCGGAGCAGATACGCAGTATTTT	.	few	TRBJ2-3	TRBV5-1